This T cell receptor beta chain emerged from a study of CD8 T cells in Susac syndrome (dated by TCRdb to the late 2010s). About the study as a whole: Among the Susac syndrome patients who were sequenced, clinically active disease was present in over 5 and clinical remission was observed in about eight. At the time of blood withdrawal, Susac syndrome patients were either therapy-naive, taking corticosteroids (with some also receiving IVIg), or on IVIg alone. The study used repertoire sequencing to test whether antigen drove CD8+ T cell activation and differentiation in Susac syndrome.

Peripheral blood CD8+ and CD4+ T cells from healthy donors, Susac syndrome patients and multiple sclerosis patients were profiled using high-throughput TCR beta sequencing. The Susac syndrome patients fulfilled recently defined diagnostic criteria for definite or probable disease. Bulk CD8+ and CD4+ T cells were purified by magnetic negative isolation, whereas CD8+ TEMRA cells were enriched by FACS. Blood was drawn into EDTA tubes, processed within 24 hours, and PBMCs were isolated by density gradient centrifugation. PBMCs intended for TCR sequencing were frozen in liquid nitrogen and were later thawed in a 37 degrees C water bath. Purity of sorted or isolated CD4+, CD8+ and CD8+ TEMRA cells was at least 90%. From its cysteine to its phenylalanine, the CDR3 spans 15 amino acids. The CDR3 DNA has 45 bases and is translated from base 1. According to the germline V gene (reference sequence), CDR1 reads SGHNT and CDR2 reads YYREEE. V was cut back by 6 bases and J by 4 bases, leaving a gap of 20 bases between them.

Worth noting for this clonotype: The specificity of this receptor is unknown. Per-base quality was not reported, and no clone a single base away is much larger than it.

RNA was extracted with the RNeasy kit and roughly 0.45 to 1 ug was reverse transcribed using random hexamers. The immunoSEQ multiplex PCR assay, which covers 54 Vbeta and 13 Jbeta segments, was used to amplify TCR beta CDR3 regions. PCR amplification bias was corrected using a synthetic template baseline for primer optimization and computational correction. The authors' pipeline ran thus. Reads were annotated to V, D and J genes according to IMGT and were analyzed with immunoSEQ Analyzer, with only productive sequences retained. To calculate clonality, Shannon entropy was normalized by log2 of the number of productive unique sequences and then subtracted from one. Public and private clones were assessed among the 100 most prevalent clones of each patient and control. Clones were defined as Susac-specific when absent from the healthy and MS cohorts, from some 1,100 published viral clones and from other ImmuneACCESS disease sequences. The raw public reads went through TCRdb reprocessing: fastp at Q25, MiXCR clone calling, in-frame beta chains kept. Here each entry gathers all rows of one CDR3 protein and keeps the most common genes and DNA. What appears here as the V and J calls and clone size reflects TCRdb's work, not the paper's. This sample lists 200,000 to 300,000 distinct CDR3 sequences; approximately 95% were detected once. The ten most abundant clones make up 0.095% to 0.12% of the sample.

Overall study results and their limits: In the CD4+ T cell repertoire of Susac syndrome patients, clonal expansion was not detected. The number of individuals in the TCR sequencing and HLA analysis was recognized as being relatively small.

The sample taken for sequencing was CD4+ T cells from PBMCs. The receptor's source is a human donor with Susac syndrome. Rearrangement joined TRBV5-4 to TRBJ2-7; possibly the D gene is TRBD2, per 6 matching bases. DNA sequence: TGTGCCAGCACCTCGGGGTCGGGGGATCGATACGAGCAGTACTTC. It is translated as CASTSGSGDRYEQYF.